This T cell receptor (beta chain) derives from a study of cytomegalovirus exposure and HLA in healthy donors. Use of 60 Vbeta and 13 Jbeta primers characterized the PCR. TCRdb's copy holds only in-frame clones and misses some; the assay was immunoSEQ multiplex PCR. Counted here are approximately 150,000 clones, 80% occurring once; the ten biggest clones make up 1.3%. Sequenced material: PBMCs. The clonotype was recovered from a man under 40 in good health and CMV-seronegative.

The CDR3 DNA is TGTGCCAGCAGCGTTCAAGGCGGAACTAACAATGAGCAGTTCTTC. Translated: CASSVQGGTNNEQFF. The V gene is TRBV9, the J gene TRBJ2-1; the D is unclear. From germline, CDR1 is SGDLS and CDR2 YYNGEE. Trimming removed 2 bases from V and 5 bases from J, with 14 bases in between. The CDR3 extends over 15 amino acids.